This T cell receptor (beta chain) was obtained from a study of a mutant IDH1 vaccine in newly diagnosed glioma. About the research overall: Vaccination was launched 4-6 weeks after radiotherapy alone, or with temozolomide cycles. Standard pretreatment was either radiotherapy, temozolomide, or, for most, radiochemotherapy with temozolomide.

CDR1 is SGHVS, CDR2 FQNEAQ, per germline. There are 14 residues in the CDR3. Unmatched junction bases numbered 5, after V lost 4 bases and J lost 4 bases. As regards this clone: The antigen is undetermined.

Time point given: week 5, during vaccination. Vaccine doses each comprised 300 ug of mutant IDH1 20-mer peptide, with topical imiquimod. Clones were read by immunoSEQ multiplex PCR, and TCRdb kept only the in-frame ones, dropping some. The sample consists of about 38,000 clones, approximately 80% of them appearing once. Source: PBMCs, taken from a glioma patient whose treatment included an IDH1 peptide vaccine. The V call is TRBV7-8, the J call TRBJ1-1, with 8 positions matching TRBD1. This sequence originates from a man in his forties with glioma. CDR3 loop: CASSWTGLGTEAFF. CDR3 bases: TGTGCCAGCAGCTGGACAGGGTTAGGCACTGAAGCTTTCTTT.